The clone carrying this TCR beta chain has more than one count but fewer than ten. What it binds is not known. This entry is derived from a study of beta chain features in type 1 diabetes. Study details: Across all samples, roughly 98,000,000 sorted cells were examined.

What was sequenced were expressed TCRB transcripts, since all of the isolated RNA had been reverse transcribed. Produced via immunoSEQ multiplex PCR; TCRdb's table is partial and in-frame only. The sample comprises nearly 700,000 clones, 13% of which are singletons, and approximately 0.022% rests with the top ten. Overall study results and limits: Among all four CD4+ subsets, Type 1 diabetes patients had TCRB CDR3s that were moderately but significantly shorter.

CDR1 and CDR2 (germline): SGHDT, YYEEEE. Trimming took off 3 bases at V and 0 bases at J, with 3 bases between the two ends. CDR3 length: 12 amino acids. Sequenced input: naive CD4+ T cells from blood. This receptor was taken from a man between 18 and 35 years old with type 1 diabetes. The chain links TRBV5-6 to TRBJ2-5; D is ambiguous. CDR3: CASSWNQETQYF. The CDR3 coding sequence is TGTGCCAGCAGCTGGAACCAAGAGACCCAGTACTTC. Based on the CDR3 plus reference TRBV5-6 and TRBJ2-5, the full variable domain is DAGVTQSPTHLIKTRGQQVTLRCSPKSGHDTVSWYQQALGQGPQFIFQYYEEEERQRGNFPDRFSGHQFPNYSSELNVNALLLGDSALYLCASSWNQETQYFGPGTRLLVL.